This record looks at one T cell receptor (beta chain) sequence and its context. This receptor's antigen is unknown. Qualities for individual bases were not recorded, and no much larger clone is one base off. The cohort was made up of approximately 670 healthy bone marrow donors. At the time of sampling, all cohort members were nominally healthy, though unrecorded immune exposures were likely present. The donor tested CMV seronegative, placing the donor among the roughly 340 seronegative members of the cohort. A peripheral blood sample was provided by each donor, and peripheral blood mononuclear cells were used for TCR beta sequencing. The Qiagen DNeasy Blood Extraction Kit was used to extract genomic DNA from the blood cell samples. These data originate in a study of cytomegalovirus exposure and HLA in healthy donors (dated by TCRdb to about 2017). Regarding the complete study: In an earlier analysis of roughly 500 of the donors, less than 350 Gb of sequence data and approximately 120 million unique TCR beta sequences from about 190 million T cells were reported. The later analysis used no new phenotypic data to find candidate immune exposures, relying instead on TCR beta sequences and their occurrence across donors. An early release that covered fewer than 750 HLA-typed donors contained 250 to 350 gigabases of sequencing data and 70 million to 100 million unique TCR sequences. To predict cytomegalovirus infection status, the study brought together high-throughput TCR immunosequencing, statistical association of individual TCRs with disease status, and machine learning. An earlier analysis of several hundred of the donors applied high-throughput TCR beta sequencing to assess whether each TCR beta V gene segment acted as functional or pseudogenic. All discovery cohort repertoires had been generated using a single sequencing platform. A separate validation cohort of roughly 130 different subjects was used in addition to the approximately 670-subject first cohort. In a later genetic analysis, genome-wide SNP genotypes for about 60% of the 666 donors were used, and that subset was treated as a discovery cohort. Because of strong linkage in the cohort, roughly five DR-DQ haplotypes were treated as single units for association and clustering. Donor age, sex, ethnicity and CMV serostatus were compiled alongside the repertoire data. Typing coverage differed by locus: A, B, C, DRB1 and DQB1 were typed in roughly 620-640 donors, DQA1 in roughly 510, DPA1 in 600 to 610, and DPB1 in roughly 470. Among some 400 genotyped donors of the cohort, an average of roughly 240,000 unique TCR beta nucleotide sequences were sequenced per donor, roughly a sixth of them non-productive. Of the roughly 430 genotyped donors, around 81% fell in the genetic ancestry cluster associated with self-reported Caucasian donors. Both class I and class II loci were covered by HLA typing, at four-digit resolution. Using immunosequencing, the study profiled T cell repertoires from fewer than 850 subjects and related those repertoires to cytomegalovirus serostatus. A later analysis re-analyzed previously published TCR beta repertoires from 600 to 850 donors and added high-resolution HLA genotyping to study TCR occurrence patterns. The study was designed to test whether signatures of past pathogen exposure could be identified by cataloging public T cell receptors.

Measured from the cysteine to the phenylalanine, the CDR3 is 17 residues long. CDR3 DNA only is kept here, 51 bases in frame from base 1. From V the trimming removes 0 bases and from J it removes 1 base, while the gene matches leave 6 bases of the junction unaccounted for. CDR1 LGHNA and CDR2 YSLEER are derived from the germline V gene. Study-wide conclusions, independent of this receptor: Linkage disequilibrium might explain the correlated functional status among segregating V segments, but an unknown experimental factor could not be excluded. In a later analysis, HLA-associated TCR beta chains were found to be more clonally expanded and to have lower generation probabilities than equally common non-associated chains. CMV serostatus was the only immune exposure information available for the cohort. A later analysis reported that several top co-occurrence clusters appeared linked to parvovirus B19, influenza, CMV and Epstein-Barr virus. A further reported finding was that TCR beta sequences accurately predicted the HLA-A and HLA-B alleles for most subjects in the first cohort. Specific HLA alleles were associated with 15,000 to 20,000 TCR beta sequences at a false discovery rate of 0.05 in a later analysis. A few of the identified cytomegalovirus-associated TCR beta chains were confirmed in vitro to be specific for cytomegalovirus antigens. In a later genetic analysis, a missense DCLRE1C variant was associated with V-gene and J-gene trimming of TCR beta chains, and the association was replicated in an independent cohort. The classifier was reported to diagnose cytomegalovirus status with high specificity and sensitivity in both the original cohort and the validation cohort. Most TCR sequences were observed very rarely across donors, whereas some public TCRs were present in many individuals. A cluster of highly shared sequence variants was judged likely to represent a technical artifact of the sequencing pipeline. A later analysis found that TCR association rates varied across HLA loci, with DRB1 alleles showing the most associated TCRs and HLA-C alleles the fewest. The earlier analysis of 587 of the donors excluded some 15 rarely observed V segments, including chromosome 9 orphons, because counts were too low. In the study, 150 to 200 TCR beta chains were listed as associated with cytomegalovirus. According to a later analysis, most CMV-associated TCR beta chains appeared to be HLA-restricted, and the HLA associations seemed to be driven largely by CMV exposure. The presence/absence analyses assumed that sequencing depth was roughly uniform across donors, and that assumption may not be true. Assigning TCR associations to individual alleles was difficult when HLA alleles, especially DR and DQ, strongly co-occurred. Because some donors lacked HLA typing at each locus, the association tests relied only on the typed subset. According to a later genetic analysis, donors in an Asian-associated ancestry cluster had fewer N-insertions in productive TCRs than the approximately 650-donor mean. Only TCR beta chains were sequenced in this cohort, and the absence of alpha or paired-chain data limited detectable features. An earlier analysis of 587 of the donors showed that most TCR beta V segments appeared in productive rearrangements either about 87% or about 30% of the time, which broadly matched IMGT annotations. Because the 87-base-pair reads could not distinguish some IMGT-functional V segments, including TRBV6-2 and TRBV6-3, those segments were excluded. It was suggested by the authors that the approach could potentially be generalized to other disease states and immunological phenotypes.

Receptor libraries were prepared by the immunoSEQ multiplex PCR assay. For the multiplex PCR, a mixture combining 60 forward primers for TCR Vbeta segments and 13 reverse primers for TCR Jbeta segments was used. Amplification of the CDR3 region of rearranged TCR beta genes was performed with a multiplex PCR assay on genomic DNA. On the Illumina HiSeq System, the amplified TCR beta libraries were sequenced as 87-base-pair reads. For the original study's pipeline: A later analysis tallied 70 million to 100 million unique TCR beta chains across the approximately 670 repertoires, and about 12 million of those chains were shared by two or more donors. To remove PCR and sequencing errors, raw reads were error-corrected and collapsed into unique sequences using a nearest-neighbor algorithm that merged closely related sequences. CDR3 sequences were aligned to IMGT reference sequences to assign V, D and J gene segments. For a sequence to be retained, a match of at least six nucleotides was required to both a V gene segment and a J gene segment. A rearrangement was called productive if the CDR3 had no stop codons and remained in frame with V and J, and every other rearrangement was called non-productive. Following IMGT convention, CDR3 was defined as the stretch from the second conserved V-encoded cysteine up to the conserved J-encoded phenylalanine. In an earlier analysis of approximately 590 of the donors, sequences lacking an unambiguous match to a single V gene segment were excluded. In an earlier analysis of roughly 600 of the donors, a V segment was called functional when productive rearrangements were above 56.7%, and segregating when the standard deviation between donors exceeded 5%. A statistical classification framework was built to diagnose cytomegalovirus status from the catalog of TCR beta chain sequences. V and J gene assignment, in a later analysis, came from comparing TCR nucleotide sequences with IMGT/GENE-DB human TR gene sequences. In a later analysis, CDR3 sequences and most-parsimonious VDJ recombination scenarios were assigned using the TCRdist pipeline. In a later analysis, each TCR beta chain was defined by its CDR3 amino acid sequence together with its V-gene family, and reads without a unique V-gene family were excluded. To address suspected cross-contamination and a sequencing artifact, a later analysis removed several hundred highly shared, low-generation-probability nucleotide sequences. For each public chain, a later analysis derived a clonal expansion index from normalized ranks of inferred template counts within each repertoire. Generation probabilities in a later analysis came from a VDJ recombination model fitted to out-of-frame rearrangements, and those results were checked against IGoR. In a later analysis, hypergeometric tests were used to score TCR-TCR, TCR-HLA and TCR-CMV co-occurrence, with a repertoire-size bias correction applied to TCR pairs. To estimate false discovery rates, a later analysis permuted the HLA or CMV assignments 20 times. In a later analysis, co-occurring TCRs were grouped with DBSCAN, and TCRdist sequence similarity was added when clustering was performed within HLA-allele-positive subsets. Co-occurrence clustering excluded repertoires with fewer than 30,000 or more than 120,000 public chains, plus five with anomalous nucleotide sharing. TCRdb re-hosts the immuneACCESS table, in-frame sequences only. Its copies lack some clones; in the studies checked, an unresolved V gene accounts for under half of them, and the cause for the rest is not known. V and J calls and clone size come straight from that table; D and trimming were deduced from the DNA. Here the sample has some 130,000 clones; 80% occur a single time. The top ten clonotypes cover over 2.5% of the sample.

This clonotype was sampled from a male donor in good health and CMV-seronegative. The chain links TRBV4-3 with TRBJ2-5; TRBD2 fits 9 bases in the junction. Sequences were obtained from PBMCs. The DNA reads as follows: TGCGCCAGCAGCCAAGAGCGGAGCGGGGGGCCCCAAGAGACCCAGTACTTC. It is translated as CASSQERSGGPQETQYF.